One and the same sample provided the 25 T cell receptor beta chains below, sequenced in a study of OX40 agonist ivuxolimab in advanced cancers. Only in-frame clones appear in the TCRdb table, and some are missing; sequencing was by immunoSEQ multiplex PCR. Here the sample spans roughly 56,000 clones, approximately 84% being singletons. The sample was CD4+ or CD8+ T cells sorted from blood, taken in a trial of the OX40 agonist ivuxolimab. The receptors derive from an adult with an advanced solid tumor such as melanoma, head and neck, liver or kidney cancer.

This clone was detected only once. This chain joins TRBV27 and TRBJ2-7, with 8 bases fitting TRBD2. CDR1 is MNHEY and CDR2 is SMNVEV in the germline V gene (reference sequence). This CDR3 contains 13 residues. Trimming took 5 bases from V and 2 from J; bases not matched to a gene: 2. CDR3 DNA sequence: TGTGCCAGCAGTCCGGGAGGGCCCTACGAGCAGTACTTC. Translation gives CASSPGGPYEQYF.

V and J are TRBV27 and TRBJ1-5; D is uncertain. Trimming took off 0 bases at V and 7 bases at J, with 7 bases between the two ends. The CDR3 consists of 13 residues. CDR1 MNHEY and CDR2 SMNVEV come from the germline V gene (reference sequence). Here the CDR3 DNA reads TGTGCCAGCAGTTTATCAAAAGTCCAGCCCCAGCATTTT. Translation: CASSLSKVQPQHF.

This clone has just a few counts. J is TRBJ2-2 and V is TRBV7-9; 12 nucleotides line up with TRBD2. With V trimmed by 4 bases and J by 2 bases, 2 bases remained unmatched. This CDR3 comprises 16 residues. The germline CDR1 and CDR2 sequences are SEHNR and FQNEAQ (reference sequence). CDR3 loop: CASSSTSGSNTGELFF. The CDR3, as DNA: TGTGCCAGCAGCTCGACTAGCGGGAGTAACACCGGGGAGCTGTTTTTT.

The gene calls are TRBV7-2 and TRBJ2-2, with D possibly TRBD2 on 6 matching bases. V was clipped by 8 bases and J by 5 bases, with 18 bases between them. This CDR3 region has 15 residues. Germline assignment: CDR1 SGHTA and CDR2 FQGNSA. The CDR3 reads CASLGPNAGTGELFF. For the CDR3, the DNA is TGTGCCAGCTTGGGGCCCAACGCGGGGACCGGGGAGCTGTTTTTT.

The rearrangement joins TRBV30 to TRBJ2-5, with D perhaps TRBD1 (6 bases). V shed 0 bases and J shed 11 bases, with 16 bases lying between them. Per the germline V gene, CDR1 is GTSNPN and CDR2 is SVGIG (reference sequence). The CDR3 is 13 amino acids. CDR3 sequence reads: CAWSVKGVREQYF. The DNA for the CDR3 is TGTGCCTGGAGTGTAAAGGGGGTGAGAGAGCAGTACTTC.

This rearrangement joins TRBV10-1 to TRBJ2-1; 8 nucleotides agree with TRBD2. CDR3 length: 15 amino acids. The germline V gene has CDR1 WNHNN and CDR2 SYGVQD (reference sequence). V shed 3 bases and J 7 bases; nucleotides not matched to a gene: 8. CDR3 DNA: TGCGCCAGCAGTGACTGGAGCGGGAGTAGAAATGAGCAGTTCTTC. The encoded protein is CASSDWSGSRNEQFF.

The genes are TRBV7-9 and TRBJ2-1, with a possible D match to TRBD2 (6 bases). This CDR3 comprises 14 residues. V gave up 4 bases and J gave up 9 bases, with 16 bases separating them. The germline CDR1 and CDR2 sequences are SEHNR and FQNEAQ (reference sequence). Written as DNA, the CDR3 is TGTGCCAGCAGCTCGGGACTGAGGGTAGGTGAGCAGTTCTTC. It is translated as CASSSGLRVGEQFF.

This clone was detected only once. The chain has TRBV15 and TRBJ2-2; a possible D gene is TRBD1 (6 bases). The V gene lost 0 bases and the J gene lost 6 bases, with 20 bases spanning the gap. This CDR3 has 18 amino acids. CDR1 is LNHNV and CDR2 is YYDKDF in the germline V gene (reference sequence). The DNA of the CDR3 is TGTGCCACCAGCAGAGATCTTTGTTGCCAGGGGATGTCCGGGGAGCTGTTTTTT. Translation gives CATSRDLCCQGMSGELFF.

The chain has TRBV9 and TRBJ1-5; possible D gene TRBD1, 5 bases. Germline CDR1 SGDLS, CDR2 YYNGEE. The CDR3 is 14 residues long. Trimming took off 4 bases at V and 5 bases at J, with 13 bases between the two ends. The CDR3 sequence is CASSSWGGDQPQHF. CDR3 nucleotides: TGTGCCAGCAGCTCCTGGGGAGGGGATCAGCCCCAGCATTTT. The full variable domain, its missing parts supplied by reference TRBV9 and TRBJ1-5, is DSGVTQTPKHLITATGQRVTLRCSPRSGDLSVYWYQQSLDQGLQFLIQYYNGEERAKGNILERFSAQQFPDLHSELNLSSLELGDSALYFCASSSWGGDQPQHFGDGTRLSIL.

V gene TRBV7-3 combines with J gene TRBJ1-1, with D possibly matching TRBD1 (5 bases). Trimming pared 1 base from V and 8 bases from J, leaving 17 bases between. CDR1 and CDR2 (germline): SGHTA, FQGTGA. This CDR3 region has 15 residues. CDR3 nucleotide sequence: TGTGCCAGCAGCTTAAACAGGCCCGATGGTTCCGAAGCTTTCTTT. As protein: CASSLNRPDGSEAFF.

CDR3 nucleotides: TGTGCCAGCAGCCCCGCCGGGGGCTTCTCTGGAAACACCATATATTTT. Protein product: CASSPAGGFSGNTIYF. The genes are TRBV7-2 and TRBJ1-3; a weak D match, TRBD1 (6 bases). With 5 bases removed from V and 0 bases from J, the gap between germline ends came to 14 bases. There are 16 residues in the CDR3. Germline lookup yields CDR1 SGHTA and CDR2 FQGNSA.

The chain combines TRBV2 with TRBJ2-1; D is possibly TRBD1 (6 bases). Germline-derived CDR1 and CDR2 are SNHLY and FYNNEI. V lost 7 bases to trimming and J lost 4 bases, with 11 bases between them. There are 13 residues in the CDR3. This chain's CDR3 is CASTGTQYNEQFF. CDR3 sequence (DNA): TGTGCCAGCACCGGGACACAATACAATGAGCAGTTCTTC. The full variable domain, in which reference TRBV2 and TRBJ2-1 provide the parts outside the CDR3, is EPEVTQTPSHQVTQMGQEVILRCVPISNHLYFYWYRQILGQKVEFLVSFYNNEISEKSEIFDDQFSVERPDGSNFTLKIRSTKLEDSAMYFCASTGTQYNEQFFGPGTRLTVL.

The chain couples TRBV19 to TRBJ2-3; TRBD2 matches at 7 bases. The trim removed 8 bases at V and 4 bases at J, leaving 12 bases unmatched. This CDR3 has 15 residues. Looked up from germline, CDR1 is LNHDA and CDR2 is SQIVND (reference sequence). The DNA for the CDR3 is TGTGCCAGTGGCCAGCGGGAACCTGGGGCAGATACGCAGTATTTT. It specifies CASGQREPGADTQYF. Using reference TRBV19 and TRBJ2-3 for the parts outside the CDR3, the full variable domain is DGGITQSPKYLFRKEGQNVTLSCEQNLNHDAMYWYRQDPGQGLRLIYYSQIVNDFQKGDIAEGYSVSREKKESFPLTVTSAQKNPTAFYLCASGQREPGADTQYFGPGTRLTVL.

This clone was seen a few times. The chain links TRBV20-1 to TRBJ1-1, with D unresolved. The CDR3 covers 11 residues. V was cut by 1 base and J by 7 bases, with 7 bases left in between. Germline V gives CDR1 DFQATT, CDR2 SNEGSKA (reference sequence). In DNA, the CDR3 is TGCAGTGCTAGAGTAGGAGGTGAAGCTTTCTTT. This encodes CSARVGGEAFF.

The chain carries TRBV5-4 and TRBJ2-4; 7 bases are shared with TRBD2. This CDR3 is 14 amino acids long. Per the germline V gene, CDR1 is SGHNT and CDR2 is YYREEE (reference sequence). The trim removed 3 bases at V and 8 bases at J, leaving 8 bases unmatched. DNA for the CDR3: TGTGCCAGCAGCTGGGAGGGAGGGTTGGACATTCAGTACTTC. Translated, it gives CASSWEGGLDIQYF.

The rearrangement joins TRBV5-6 to TRBJ2-3; D not certain. The CDR3 length is 13 residues. Trimming took 1 base from V and 5 from J, leaving 8 bases between them. Germline V lookup: CDR1 SGHDT, CDR2 YYEEEE. The CDR3 nucleotides read TGTGCCAGCAGCTTGTTGGAGTTAGATACGCAGTATTTT. It encodes CASSLLELDTQYF. Drawing the rest from reference TRBV5-6 and TRBJ2-3, the complete variable domain is DAGVTQSPTHLIKTRGQQVTLRCSPKSGHDTVSWYQQALGQGPQFIFQYYEEEERQRGNFPDRFSGHQFPNYSSELNVNALLLGDSALYLCASSLLELDTQYFGPGTRLTVL.

The chain uses TRBV5-6 and TRBJ2-2, with D possibly being TRBD2 (5 bases). Germline V gives CDR1 SGHDT, CDR2 YYEEEE. The CDR3 runs to 13 residues. Trimming removed 3 bases at V and 4 bases at J, with 7 bases between. The CDR3 spells CASSSGSTGELFF. CDR3 sequence (DNA): TGTGCCAGCAGCTCGGGGTCCACCGGGGAGCTGTTTTTT. The whole variable domain, filled in from reference TRBV5-6 and TRBJ2-2, reads DAGVTQSPTHLIKTRGQQVTLRCSPKSGHDTVSWYQQALGQGPQFIFQYYEEEERQRGNFPDRFSGHQFPNYSSELNVNALLLGDSALYLCASSSGSTGELFFGEGSRLTVL.

The V gene is TRBV30, the J gene TRBJ2-2; either TRBD1 or TRBD2 may supply D (6 bases each). Germline V CDR1 and CDR2: GTSNPN, SVGIG (reference sequence). V lost 8 bases, J lost 4 bases, and 17 bases lay in between. This CDR3 comprises 14 residues. CDR3 protein: CASNPKGGTGELFF. The CDR3 nucleotides are TGTGCCAGCAACCCTAAGGGGGGCACCGGGGAGCTGTTTTTT.

V usage is TRBV19 and J usage is TRBJ2-7; D may be TRBD2 (6 bases). The CDR3 spans 13 residues. CDR1 and CDR2 (germline): LNHDA, SQIVND (reference sequence). V lost 3 bases and J lost 4, with 10 bases in between. The CDR3 here is CASSMGGLYEQYF. The DNA for the CDR3 is TGTGCCAGTAGTATGGGGGGACTTTACGAGCAGTACTTC.

This chain connects TRBV12-5 to TRBJ2-1; D not certain. V shed 1 base and J shed 4 bases, with 8 bases lying between them. Per germline, CDR1 LGHNT and CDR2 FRNRAP. The CDR3 totals 14 residues. The CDR3 region has the DNA TGTGCTAGTGGTTTGGACACACTTTACAATGAGCAGTTCTTC. It yields the protein CASGLDTLYNEQFF.

This chain connects TRBV7-6 to TRBJ2-7; no definite D call. The CDR3 consists of 13 residues. Per the germline V gene, CDR1 is SGHVS and CDR2 is FNYEAQ. V was trimmed by 3 bases and J by 7 bases, leaving 13 bases between them. In DNA form, the CDR3 reads TGTGCCAGCAGCTTTGGAGAACTCCGGGAGCAGTACTTC. Its protein product is CASSFGELREQYF. The full variable domain, its missing parts supplied by reference TRBV7-6 and TRBJ2-7, is GAGVSQSPRYKVTKRGQDVALRCDPISGHVSLYWYRQALGQGPEFLTYFNYEAQQDKSGLPNDRFSAERPEGSISTLTIQRTEQRDSAMYRCASSFGELREQYFGPGTRLTVT.

V usage is TRBV11-3 and J usage is TRBJ2-3; TRBD2 agrees at 12 bases. CDR1 is SGHNT and CDR2 is YENEEA in the germline V gene. The V gene end was trimmed by 7 bases and the J gene end by 3 bases; junction bases not matched to a gene: 5. The CDR3 totals 15 residues. The CDR3 protein is CASTLAGGLTDTQYF. The CDR3 DNA sequence: TGTGCCAGCACCCTAGCGGGAGGGTTGACAGATACGCAGTATTTT.

The gene calls are TRBV5-4 and TRBJ1-2; a possible D gene is TRBD1 (6 bases). Trimming shortened V by 6 bases and J by 2 bases, and 26 bases separated the two germline ends. Germline V gene lookup returns CDR1 SGHNT and CDR2 YYREEE (reference sequence). This CDR3 contains 18 residues. CDR3 DNA: TGTGCCAGCAAGTGGTCCGTGGGCAGGGGACGATCAAACTATGGCTACACCTTC. This encodes CASKWSVGRGRSNYGYTF.

This chain uses TRBV5-1 with TRBJ2-2, with 8 bases matching TRBD2. J lost 6 bases, V lost 3 bases, and 7 bases had no gene match. The germline V gene has CDR1 SGHRS and CDR2 YFSETQ. The CDR3 is 15 residues long. The CDR3 sequence is CASSYSGIRAGELFF. CDR3 coding DNA: TGCGCCAGCAGCTATAGCGGGATTAGGGCCGGGGAGCTGTTTTTT.

Worth noting for this clone: At the DNA level, this CDR3 is encoded by other sequences in the same sample as well. The CDR3: CASSLGADYEQYF. The CDR3 DNA reads as TGTGCCAGCAGCTTAGGAGCGGACTACGAGCAGTACTTC. The genes are TRBV7-2 and TRBJ2-7, with D possibly matching TRBD2 (5 bases). V lost 1 base and J lost 3, with 7 bases in between. From germline, CDR1 is SGHTA and CDR2 FQGNSA. There are 13 residues in the CDR3.